Shown below are 31 T cell receptor beta chains from a single sample sequenced in a study of T cells in Graves' hyperthyroidism and ophthalmopathy. Amplification of TCR beta CDR3 regions used RNA as the template. HTBI primers drove first-round RT-PCR of the TCR CDR3. From the multiplex PCR reads, TCRdb called clonotypes with MiXCR, one entry per CDR3 protein. The sample lists approximately 480,000 distinct CDR3 sequences, 20% to 25% occurring once. Sample: blood. All receptors come from a man aged 18 to 30 with Graves' hyperthyroidism.

This clonotype was seen repeatedly, ten times or more. The rearrangement links TRBV2 to TRBJ2-6, with D perhaps TRBD1 or TRBD2 (5 bases each). Trimming pared 3 bases from V and 4 bases from J, leaving 7 bases between. Looked up from germline, CDR1 is SNHLY and CDR2 is FYNNEI. There are 14 residues in the CDR3. DNA of the CDR3: TGTGCCAGCAGTGAGGGGGAAGGGGCCAACGTCCTGACTTTC. Translated, it gives CASSEGEGANVLTF.

The gene calls are TRBV5-8 and TRBJ2-5; 8 bases are a match to TRBD1. The germline CDR1 and CDR2 sequences are SGHTS and YDEGEE. This CDR3 region has 16 residues. Losses at the gene ends were 3 bases for V and 5 bases for J; bases not matched to a gene: 12. The CDR3 loop reads CASSSFPTGGKETQYF. The CDR3, as DNA: TGTGCCAGCAGCTCATTCCCAACAGGGGGAAAGGAGACCCAGTACTTC.

V and J are TRBV20-1 and TRBJ2-5; tentative D call: TRBD1 (6 bases). The CDR3 runs 15 residues. V shed 5 bases and J shed 6 bases, with 22 bases lying between them. CDR1 is DFQATT, CDR2 SNEGSKA, per germline (reference sequence). CDR3 bases: TGCAGTGCTTCCTTGTATTCACAGGGAAAACAGACCCAGTACTTC. Translating it yields CSASLYSQGKQTQYF.

The V call is TRBV20-1, the J call TRBJ2-7, with 7 bases fitting TRBD2. The CDR3 consists of 17 residues. Trimming cost V 0 bases and J 3 bases; bases outside gene matches: 14. In germline, CDR1 is DFQATT, CDR2 SNEGSKA (reference sequence). In nucleotides, the CDR3 is TGCAGTGCTAGAGATCCGTCAGTCGGCGGGAGTAACTACGAGCAGTACTTC. It codes for CSARDPSVGGSNYEQYF.

This clonotype was seen many times. The rearrangement uses TRBV19 and TRBJ1-5; 7 nucleotides agree with TRBD1. The CDR3 is 13 amino acids. CDR1 is LNHDA, CDR2 SQIVND, per germline (reference sequence). Losses at the gene ends were 6 bases for V and 6 bases for J; bases not matched to a gene: 5. The CDR3 DNA is TGTGCCAGTAGCGACAGGGTTCTTCAGCCCCAGCATTTT. Translating it yields CASSDRVLQPQHF. The full variable domain, completed using reference TRBV19 and TRBJ1-5, is DGGITQSPKYLFRKEGQNVTLSCEQNLNHDAMYWYRQDPGQGLRLIYYSQIVNDFQKGDIAEGYSVSREKKESFPLTVTSAQKNPTAFYLCASSDRVLQPQHFGDGTRLSIL.

This clonotype has ten or more counts. The chain joins TRBV9 to TRBJ1-2; 7 nucleotides align to TRBD1. Germline V CDR1 and CDR2: SGDLS, YYNGEE. V dropped 5 bases and J dropped 1; count of bases not matched to a gene: 11. This CDR3 has 16 residues. The CDR3, as DNA: TGTGCCAGCAGTTCCGACCGGGACAGATTTAACTATGGCTACACCTTC. This sequence encodes CASSSDRDRFNYGYTF.

This clonotype was seen ten or more times. The chain combines TRBV2 with TRBJ1-5; 8 positions agree with TRBD1. The germline gives CDR1 SNHLY, CDR2 FYNNEI. V lost 3 bases to trimming and J lost 0 bases; unmatched junction nucleotides: 4. This CDR3 region has 16 residues. The CDR3, as DNA: TGTGCCAGCAGTGATTCAGGGGGCTATAGCAATCAGCCCCAGCATTTT. It encodes CASSDSGGYSNQPQHF.

This clonotype was counted many times. The chain links TRBV6-5 to TRBJ1-2; maybe TRBD1 (6 bases). Germline V gives CDR1 MNHEY, CDR2 SVGAGI. The CDR3 spans 12 residues. The ends were cut back, 4 bases at V and 8 bases at J, with 11 bases in the middle. Written as DNA, the CDR3 is TGTGCCAGCAGTTCCACAGGGACGGGCTACACCTTC. This gives the protein CASSSTGTGYTF.

This clonotype has a handful of counts. CDR3 in amino acids: CASSLSRGQGWTEAFF. DNA for the CDR3: TGTGCCAGCAGCTTGAGCAGGGGGCAAGGTTGGACTGAAGCTTTCTTT. The chain couples TRBV7-2 to TRBJ1-1; 8 bases line up with TRBD1. Germline V gene data show CDR1 as SGHTA and CDR2 as FQGNSA. J lost 5 bases, V lost 3 bases, and 11 bases had no gene match. The CDR3 length is 16 residues.

This clonotype occurred many times. The V and J genes are TRBV30 and TRBJ2-7; 8 bases are a match to TRBD1. Looked up from germline, CDR1 is GTSNPN and CDR2 is SVGIG (reference sequence). J gave up 1 base and V 4 bases, and 15 bases lay outside the gene matches. CDR3 length: 17 residues. The CDR3 region has the DNA TGTGCCTGGATGACGGTGCATCTTAGGACAGGGTCCTACGAGCAGTACTTC. It translates to CAWMTVHLRTGSYEQYF.

This chain joins TRBV12-3 or TRBV12-4 and TRBJ1-1; D is unresolved. V lost 3 bases and J 1 base, leaving 9 bases between the germline ends. The length of the CDR3 is 14 residues. The CDR3 loop reads CASSFVAANTEAFF. In DNA form, the CDR3 reads TGTGCCAGCAGTTTCGTGGCAGCGAACACTGAAGCTTTCTTT.

This clonotype was counted many times. V gene TRBV12-3 or TRBV12-4 combines with J gene TRBJ1-5; no reliable D call. Trimming took 3 bases from V and 12 from J, leaving 9 bases between them. The CDR3 has 11 amino acids. CDR3 sequence reads: CASSFKKDQHF. The CDR3 DNA reads as TGTGCCAGCAGTTTTAAGAAGGACCAGCATTTT.

The J gene is TRBJ2-5, the V gene TRBV10-3; 7 nucleotides agree with TRBD2. The CDR3 loop spans 13 amino acids. Unmatched junction bases numbered 7, after V lost 8 bases and J lost 4 bases. Germline values: CDR1 ENHRY, CDR2 SYGVKD. The CDR3 DNA sequence: TGTGCCATCGGGCGGGGGAAGCGAGAGACCCAGTACTTC. Amino acid sequence: CAIGRGKRETQYF.

This chain connects TRBV30 to TRBJ2-5; D is perhaps TRBD2 (6 bases). CDR1 and CDR2 (germline): GTSNPN, SVGIG (reference sequence). The V end was cut by 3 bases, the J end by 7 bases, with 18 bases between. The CDR3 has 14 residues. The CDR3 reads CAWSYLDYVGTQYF. For the CDR3, the DNA is TGTGCCTGGAGCTACCTGGACTACGTGGGGACCCAGTACTTC. The whole variable domain, filled in from reference TRBV30 and TRBJ2-5, reads SQTIHQWPATLVQPVGSPLSLECTVEGTSNPNLYWYRQAAGRGLQLLFYSVGIGQISSEVPQNLSASRPQDRQFILSSKKLLLSDSGFYLCAWSYLDYVGTQYFGPGTRLLVL.

This clonotype was seen more than once but under ten times. V gene TRBV12-3 or TRBV12-4 combines with J gene TRBJ1-3; TRBD1 agrees at 8 bases. Trimming cost V 7 bases and J 2 bases; bases outside gene matches: 7. The CDR3 contains 15 residues. The chain's CDR3 is CASIRGQAPGNTIYF. In DNA form, the CDR3 reads TGTGCCAGCATTCGGGGACAGGCGCCTGGAAACACCATATATTTT.

The genes are TRBV20-1 and TRBJ1-1; D is unresolved. The CDR3 is made up of 15 amino acids. In germline, CDR1 is DFQATT, CDR2 SNEGSKA (reference sequence). Trimming took 0 bases from V and 3 from J, leaving 14 bases between them. The CDR3 coding sequence is TGCAGTGCTAGAGATAACGGGGTCGGGGACACTGAAGCTTTCTTT. Amino acids: CSARDNGVGDTEAFF.

This clonotype has ten or more counts. This chain joins TRBV27 and TRBJ2-7; maybe TRBD1 (5 bases). The CDR3 is 14 residues long. Trimming removed 3 bases from V and 5 bases from J, with 14 bases in between. CDR1 MNHEY and CDR2 SMNVEV come from the germline V gene (reference sequence). The CDR3 reads CASSFQGSEDEQYF. CDR3 coding DNA: TGTGCCAGCAGTTTCCAGGGCAGTGAGGACGAGCAGTACTTC.

This clonotype was counted at least ten times. The genes are TRBV7-2 and TRBJ2-2, with a weak D call TRBD1 (5 bases). The V and J ends lost 3 bases and 5 bases respectively, with 7 bases between them. The length of the CDR3 is 13 residues. CDR1 SGHTA and CDR2 FQGNSA come from the germline V gene. CDR3 in amino acids: CASSFRETGELFF. The CDR3 region has the DNA TGTGCCAGCAGCTTCAGGGAAACCGGGGAGCTGTTTTTT.

This clonotype has a single count. The chain has TRBV30 and TRBJ1-2; TRBD1 agrees at 7 bases. The V and J ends lost 6 bases and 8 bases, in that order; junction bases with no gene match: 9. The germline V gene has CDR1 GTSNPN and CDR2 SVGIG (reference sequence). CDR3 length: 12 amino acids. The CDR3 nucleotides are TGTGCCTGTGAATCGACAGGGTTGGGCTACACCTTC. It translates to CACESTGLGYTF.

In its sample, this clonotype was seen many times. The chain combines TRBV19 with TRBJ2-7, with TRBD2 matching over 10 bases. CDR1 LNHDA and CDR2 SQIVND come from the germline V gene (reference sequence). With V trimmed by 3 bases and J by 1 base, 3 bases remained unmatched. The CDR3 length is 15 residues. This CDR3 is CASSISAGGSYEQYF. The CDR3 DNA follows: TGTGCCAGTAGTATCTCAGCGGGGGGGTCCTACGAGCAGTACTTC.

Many counts were recorded for this clonotype. V and J are TRBV20-1 and TRBJ2-7; D unclear. The CDR3 runs 15 residues. V shed 1 base and J shed 2 bases, with 15 bases lying between them. Germline V CDR1 and CDR2: DFQATT, SNEGSKA (reference sequence). CDR3 residues: CSARGWLTGPYEQYF. The CDR3 DNA reads TGCAGTGCTAGAGGATGGCTAACGGGCCCCTACGAGCAGTACTTC.

This clonotype was counted ten times or more. The chain employs TRBV24-1 and TRBJ2-5; 9 bases are a match to TRBD1. The junction had 6 bases not matched to a gene; V was cut back by 7 bases and J by 4 bases. From germline, CDR1 is KGHDR and CDR2 SFDVKD. The CDR3 is 14 amino acids. CDR3 sequence: CATRGQGIGETQYF. CDR3 sequence (DNA): TGTGCCACCAGAGGACAGGGGATCGGAGAGACCCAGTACTTC.

The sample holds many counts of this clonotype. J is TRBJ1-1 and V is TRBV2, with 11 bases matching TRBD1. Germline loops: CDR1 SNHLY, CDR2 FYNNEI. The V gene end was trimmed by 4 bases and the J gene end by 3 bases; junction bases not matched to a gene: 16. This CDR3 has 19 residues. The CDR3 sequence: CASSARTRTGGGFDTEAFF. The CDR3 nucleotides read TGTGCCAGCAGTGCCCGAACTAGGACAGGGGGCGGTTTCGACACTGAAGCTTTCTTT.

This clonotype appeared many times. The J gene is TRBJ2-7, the V gene TRBV20-1; 9 bases match TRBD1. This CDR3 is 14 amino acids long. V was pared by 0 bases and J by 2 bases, with 2 bases of the junction left unmatched. Germline loops: CDR1 DFQATT, CDR2 SNEGSKA (reference sequence). CDR3 DNA: TGCAGTGCTAGAGACGGGACAGGGCCCTACGAGCAGTACTTC. Protein: CSARDGTGPYEQYF.

This clonotype was recorded at least ten times. This chain joins TRBV28 and TRBJ2-7; possibly TRBD1 or TRBD2 for D (6 bases each). In germline, CDR1 is MDHEN, CDR2 SYDVKM. V was shortened by 0 bases and J by 1 base, with 10 bases between the two germline ends. The CDR3 has 15 amino acids. The CDR3 here is CASSLWGGESYEQYF. The CDR3 bases are TGTGCCAGCAGTTTATGGGGGGGCGAGTCCTACGAGCAGTACTTC.

As for this clonotype: The junction shows a germline mismatch at one end, possibly a read error. The chain joins TRBV20-1 to TRBJ2-2; 7 bases fit TRBD1. Germline CDR1 and CDR2: DFQATT and SNEGSKA (reference sequence). The CDR3 covers 15 residues. The CDR3 protein is CSAFPGQTNIGELFF. CDR3 nucleotides: TGCAGTGCATTCCCGGGACAGACGAACATCGGGGAGCTGTTTTTT.

This clonotype was counted between two and nine times. The chain joins TRBV6-2 or TRBV6-3 to TRBJ2-6; D possibly corresponds to TRBD1 (6 bases). V lost 2 bases, J lost 4 bases, and 27 bases lay in between. CDR3 length equals 21 residues. Germline CDR1 reads MNHEY; CDR2 reads SVGEGT. The CDR3 loop is CASSYTRGLWAKTEGANVLTF. DNA for the CDR3: TGTGCCAGCAGTTACACCAGGGGCCTGTGGGCGAAAACGGAGGGGGCCAACGTCCTGACTTTC.

This clonotype was seen a handful of times. The rearrangement links TRBV12-3 or TRBV12-4 to TRBJ2-5; TRBD2 aligns across 11 bases. The CDR3 loop spans 16 amino acids. J was trimmed by 4 bases and V by 2 bases; bases with no gene match: 6. In DNA form, the CDR3 reads TGTGCCAGCAGTTTAAGGCTAGCGGGGGGATTAGAGACCCAGTACTTC. Its protein product is CASSLRLAGGLETQYF.

Many counts were recorded for this clonotype. The chain recombines TRBV30 with TRBJ1-5; tentative D call: TRBD1 (6 bases). The CDR3 has 13 amino acids. Trimming pared 1 base from V and 6 bases from J, leaving 10 bases between. Germline assignment: CDR1 GTSNPN and CDR2 SVGIG (reference sequence). The CDR3 coding sequence is TGTGCCTGGAGTGAGACAGGCGGTCAGCCCCAGCATTTT. This gives the protein CAWSETGGQPQHF.

This sequence joins TRBV6-5 and TRBJ2-7, with 7 bases that match TRBD1. The CDR3 contains 14 residues. V was clipped by 0 bases and J by 4 bases; unmatched bases: 3. Germline CDR1 and CDR2: MNHEY and SVGAGI. The CDR3 DNA reads TGTGCCAGCAGTTACTCGAACAGGGGTTACGAGCAGTACTTC. Translation gives CASSYSNRGYEQYF.

This clonotype was counted at least ten times. The chain employs TRBV12-3 or TRBV12-4 and TRBJ2-2, with 7 positions matching TRBD2. The CDR3 covers 13 residues. The J segment lost 5 bases and the V segment lost 8 bases, leaving 5 bases of the junction unmatched. CDR3 sequence (DNA): TGTGCCAGCCAACTCGGGGGGACCGGGGAGCTGTTTTTT. This translates into CASQLGGTGELFF.